Below are 18 T cell receptor beta chains sequenced from a single sample in a study of CD4+ T cells in melanoma. Profiled with immunoSEQ multiplex PCR; TCRdb holds only in-frame clones, not every one. The data show 7,500 to 9,500 clones, with 60% to 85% seen just once and approximately 15% held by the top ten. Source material: cells from a culture (not recorded whether cultured in vitro). The receptors derive from a human donor with melanoma.

The chain combines TRBV18 with TRBJ1-5; unclear D gene. With 1 base removed from V and 2 bases from J, the gap between germline ends came to 6 bases. CDR1 is KGHSH, CDR2 LQKENI, per germline. CDR3 size: 14 residues. As DNA, the CDR3 is TGTGCCAGCTCACCACAGGGAGGCAATCAGCCCCAGCATTTT. The encoded protein is CASSPQGGNQPQHF.

The chain uses TRBV18 and TRBJ2-7, with 8 bases matching TRBD1. J lost 1 base, V lost 4 bases, and 9 bases had no gene match. This CDR3 is built from 16 residues. In germline, CDR1 is KGHSH, CDR2 LQKENI. In DNA, the CDR3 is TGTGCCAGCTCACAATCTGGGACAGGAAAATCCTACGAGCAGTACTTC. Translating it yields CASSQSGTGKSYEQYF.

The CDR3 loop reads CASSFQGRRETQYF. The CDR3 bases are TGTGCCAGCAGTTTCCAGGGGCGAAGGGAGACCCAGTACTTC. The V gene is TRBV6-6, the J gene TRBJ2-5; D perhaps matches TRBD1 (6 bases). The CDR3 sequence is 14 residues long. The V gene's germline CDR1 is MNHNY and CDR2 SVGAGI (reference sequence). V was trimmed by 4 bases and J by 5 bases, leaving 14 bases between them.

V is TRBV2 and J is TRBJ2-1, with no clear D. The CDR3 covers 13 residues. Looked up from germline, CDR1 is SNHLY and CDR2 is FYNNEI. Trimming cost V 4 bases and J 4 bases, with 8 bases left between them. The CDR3 loop is CASSGWDYNEQFF. CDR3 nucleotides: TGTGCCAGCAGTGGGTGGGATTACAATGAGCAGTTCTTC.

This sequence joins TRBV7-9 and TRBJ1-6; D may be TRBD1 (6 bases). Trimming stripped 8 bases from V and 0 bases from J, with 23 bases between. The germline V gene encodes CDR1 SEHNR and CDR2 FQNEAQ (reference sequence). The length of the CDR3 is 19 residues. The CDR3 loop is CASEGRTANSSSYNSPLHF. The CDR3 DNA is TGTGCCAGCGAGGGACGGACAGCAAATTCAAGCTCCTATAATTCACCCCTCCACTTT.

This CDR3 is CSAPGGATDTQYF. The CDR3 DNA reads TGCAGCGCCCCAGGGGGTGCGACAGATACGCAGTATTTT. The V gene is TRBV29-1, the J gene TRBJ2-3, with TRBD1 matching over 7 bases. V dropped 7 bases and J dropped 3; count of bases not matched to a gene: 7. The CDR3 consists of 13 residues. Germline CDR1 is SQVTM and CDR2 is ANQGSEA.

The chain is built from TRBV2 and TRBJ1-5; 7 positions match TRBD1. Germline V gene sequence: CDR1 SNHLY, CDR2 FYNNEI. CDR3 length: 13 amino acids. J gave up 1 base and V 7 bases, and 1 base lay outside the gene matches. The CDR3 nucleotides read TGTGCCAGCAAGGGACAGAGCAATCAGCCCCAGCATTTT. It translates to CASKGQSNQPQHF.

The chain recombines TRBV18 with TRBJ1-1; D possibly corresponds to TRBD1 (6 bases). In germline, CDR1 is KGHSH, CDR2 LQKENI. Trimming removed 5 bases from V and 4 bases from J, with 17 bases in between. The CDR3 covers 15 residues. CDR3 bases: TGTGCCAGCTCAGGGACGGGGGGCCGCGGCACTGAAGCTTTCTTT. Translating gives CASSGTGGRGTEAFF.

This clone was picked up a small number of times. This sequence joins TRBV7-8 and TRBJ1-2; no reliable D call. V lost 3 bases, J lost 3 bases, and 11 bases lay in between. This CDR3 has 14 residues. Germline V CDR1 and CDR2: SGHVS, FQNEAQ. CDR3 in amino acids: CASSFREGHYGYTF. For the CDR3, the DNA is TGTGCCAGCAGCTTTAGAGAGGGCCACTATGGCTACACCTTC.

The chain is built from TRBV5-1 and TRBJ2-3; 8 positions agree with TRBD1. Losses at the gene ends were 4 bases for V and 3 bases for J; bases not matched to a gene: 10. The length of the CDR3 is 16 residues. Germline-derived CDR1 and CDR2 are SGHRS and YFSETQ. CDR3 sequence: CASSRQGKGTTDTQYF. CDR3 DNA sequence: TGCGCCAGCAGCCGACAGGGGAAGGGGACGACAGATACGCAGTATTTT.

This chain uses TRBV15 with TRBJ2-3; D uncertain. The germline CDR1 and CDR2 sequences are LNHNV and YYDKDF (reference sequence). CDR3 size: 12 residues. V lost 3 bases, J lost 8 bases, and 9 bases lay in between. The CDR3 region has the DNA TGTGCCACCAGCAGCTACGGGTCTACGCAGTATTTT. This sequence encodes CATSSYGSTQYF.

This chain connects TRBV6-1 to TRBJ1-5; 7 bases align to TRBD1. V dropped 3 bases and J dropped 3; count of bases not matched to a gene: 5. Germline CDR1 is MNHNS and CDR2 is SASEGT. This CDR3 has 15 residues. The CDR3 loop reads CASSDYRGINQPQHF. CDR3 sequence (DNA): TGTGCCAGCAGTGACTACAGGGGCATCAATCAGCCCCAGCATTTT.

This clone has only a few counts. The chain is built from TRBV4-1 and TRBJ1-4; the D gene is possibly TRBD1 (5 bases). V lost 1 base to trimming and J lost 5 bases, with 8 bases between them. CDR3 length equals 14 residues. Per germline, CDR1 MGHRA and CDR2 YSYEKL. In DNA, the CDR3 is TGCGCCAGCAGCCAAGGAGCAGGGAATGAAAAACTGTTTTTT. Amino acid sequence: CASSQGAGNEKLFF.

The V and J genes are TRBV2 and TRBJ2-2; D call uncertain. Germline assignment: CDR1 SNHLY and CDR2 FYNNEI. Between the trimmed V and J ends, which lost 2 bases and 4 bases, there was a span of 5 bases. The CDR3 sequence is 13 residues long. In DNA form, the CDR3 reads TGTGCCAGCAGTGAACTCGGCACCGGGGAGCTGTTTTTT. Its protein is CASSELGTGELFF.

This clone was seen a few times. This chain joins TRBV25-1 and TRBJ1-3, with 7 nucleotides matching TRBD1. Germline values: CDR1 MGHDK, CDR2 SYGVNS. Trimming removed 8 bases from V and 0 bases from J; junction bases left unmatched: 16. The length of the CDR3 is 18 residues. CDR3 sequence reads: CASRGEEDRSTSGNTIYF. The CDR3, as DNA: TGTGCCAGCCGTGGGGAAGAGGACAGGTCGACCTCTGGAAACACCATATATTTT.

This chain links TRBV7-8 with TRBJ2-2; D tentatively reads TRBD1 or TRBD2 (5 bases each). The ends were cut back, 3 bases at V and 9 bases at J, with 14 bases in the middle. This CDR3 is 14 amino acids long. From germline, CDR1 is SGHVS and CDR2 FQNEAQ. CDR3 DNA sequence: TGTGCCAGCAGCTTGAACCCCGGGACCCGGGAGCTGTTTTTT. Amino acid sequence: CASSLNPGTRELFF.

To note about this clone: Relative to the germline gene, one junction end is altered; a read error may explain this. The chain recombines TRBV7-7 with TRBJ2-2; 12 positions match TRBD2. Germline loops: CDR1 SSHAT, CDR2 FNYEAQ (reference sequence). CDR3 size: 16 residues. CDR3 in amino acids: CASSQLAGGVTGELFF. Written as DNA, the CDR3 is TGTGCTAGCAGCCAACTAGCGGGGGGAGTAACCGGGGAGCTGTTTTTT.

V usage is TRBV6-5 and J usage is TRBJ2-2, with D possibly TRBD1 on 6 matching bases. In germline, CDR1 is MNHEY, CDR2 SVGAGI. V lost 7 bases and J lost 0, with 12 bases in between. CDR3 length equals 15 residues. The CDR3 DNA reads as TGTGCCAGCACGCGGACAGCCGCGAACACCGGGGAGCTGTTTTTT. Its translation: CASTRTAANTGELFF.